A single sample is the source of the 9 T cell receptor beta chains below, sequenced in a study of low-dose radiotherapy and immunotherapy resistance in tumors. Alpha- and beta-chain coverage of first-strand cDNA came from TRAV- and TRBV-specific primers. TCR amplification involved around 22 PCR cycles with a constant-region primer and V-primer adapter. TCRdb reanalysed the reads using MiXCR and keeps one entry per CDR3 protein. The sample records approximately 14,000 distinct CDR3 sequences, roughly 52% being singletons. All receptors come from a human donor with advanced metastatic prostate, ovarian, gallbladder or colorectal cancer (not recorded which). This table probably holds off-target reads from a library built for another chain.

The chain uses TRBV18 and TRBJ2-5; TRBD1 aligns across 7 bases. This CDR3 has 17 amino acids. Germline CDR1 KGHSH, CDR2 LQKENI. J was trimmed by 5 bases and V by 3 bases; bases with no gene match: 15. The CDR3 nucleotides are TGTGCCAGCTCACCCTCCCCTTTTCGACAGGGCGGGGAGACCCAGTACTTC. This codes for CASSPSPFRQGGETQYF.

This clonotype showed up just a few times. In nucleotides, the CDR3 is TGTGCCAGCAGTGAGACAGGGGAGTTCGCTGAAGCTTTCTTT. Its translation: CASSETGEFAEAFF. The gene calls are TRBV6-1 and TRBJ1-1; TRBD1 agrees at 8 bases. V dropped 3 bases and J dropped 6; count of bases not matched to a gene: 6. This CDR3 has 14 amino acids. CDR1 MNHNS and CDR2 SASEGT come from the germline V gene.

The gene calls are TRBV5-3 and TRBJ2-7; no clear D gene. TRBV5-3 is an ORF, and what it does is uncertain. The CDR3 has 14 residues. V lost 8 bases to trimming and J lost 3 bases, with 18 bases between them. The CDR3 loop reads CASTRWDWNYEQYF. As DNA, the CDR3 is TGTGCCAGCACCCGCTGGGATTGGAACTACGAGCAGTACTTC.

The V call is TRBV18, the J call TRBJ2-7; 8 bases line up with TRBD1. Germline-derived CDR1 and CDR2 are KGHSH and LQKENI. This CDR3 comprises 15 residues. V lost 6 bases to trimming and J lost 0 bases; unmatched junction nucleotides: 7. The CDR3 coding sequence is TGTGCCAGCTCGCCGACGGGACAGGCCTCCTACGAGCAGTACTTC. This gives the protein CASSPTGQASYEQYF.

This clonotype was picked up a small number of times. The chain is built from TRBV6-2 or TRBV6-3 and TRBJ1-4; D is undetermined. This CDR3 is 12 amino acids long. Between the trimmed V and J ends, which lost 5 bases and 10 bases, there was a span of 11 bases. Germline values: CDR1 MNHEY, CDR2 SVGEGT. In DNA form, the CDR3 reads TGTGCCAGCAGTGAACTGGTGGGAAAACTGTTTTTT. It translates to CASSELVGKLFF.

This chain joins TRBV12-3 or TRBV12-4 and TRBJ1-1; D is unclear. V was trimmed by 3 bases and J by 7 bases, leaving 12 bases between them. The CDR3 is made up of 13 amino acids. CDR3 sequence (DNA): TGTGCCAGCAGTTTGGGGAAGGGTCTTGAAGCTTTCTTT. Amino acid sequence: CASSLGKGLEAFF.

The chain couples TRBV3-1 to TRBJ1-1; no reliable D call. In germline, CDR1 is LGHDT, CDR2 YNNKEL (reference sequence). The CDR3 is 13 amino acids. Trimming pared 3 bases from V and 5 bases from J, leaving 10 bases between. In DNA, the CDR3 is TGTGCCAGCAGCCACCTGGACCGGACTGAAGCTTTCTTT. Translated: CASSHLDRTEAFF. The full variable domain, completed using reference TRBV3-1 and TRBJ1-1, is DTAVSQTPKYLVTQMGNDKSIKCEQNLGHDTMYWYKQDSKKFLKIMFSYNNKELIINETVPNRFSPKSPDKAHLNLHINSLELGDSAVYFCASSHLDRTEAFFGQGTRLTVV.

This clonotype was recorded a few times. The CDR3 sequence is CSAMTGTGRFLSGYTF. CDR3 nucleotides: TGCAGTGCTATGACGGGGACAGGGCGGTTTTTGAGTGGCTACACCTTC. The rearrangement uses TRBV20-1 and TRBJ1-2; 9 nucleotides line up with TRBD1. J lost 7 bases, V lost 4 bases, and 16 bases had no gene match. CDR1 and CDR2 (germline): DFQATT, SNEGSKA (reference sequence). The CDR3 extends over 16 amino acids.

This clonotype was detected only a few times. The chain has TRBV7-2 and TRBJ1-2; D ambiguous. Trimming shortened V by 4 bases and J by 8 bases, and 11 bases separated the two germline ends. Germline lookup yields CDR1 SGHTA and CDR2 FQGNSA. The CDR3 extends over 12 amino acids. CDR3 residues: CASSSDPVGYTF. The CDR3 region has the DNA TGTGCCAGCAGCTCCGACCCCGTAGGCTACACCTTC. Based on the CDR3 plus reference TRBV7-2 and TRBJ1-2, the full variable domain is GAGVSQSPSNKVTEKGKDVELRCDPISGHTALYWYRQSLGQGLEFLIYFQGNSAPDKSGLPSDRFSAERTGGSVSTLTIQRTQQEDSAVYLCASSSDPVGYTFGSGTRLTVV.